The 9 T cell receptor beta chains given below trace back to one sample, sequenced in a study of cytomegalovirus exposure and HLA in healthy donors. 60 Vbeta and 13 Jbeta primers were used in PCR. Sequenced by immunoSEQ multiplex PCR; TCRdb stores in-frame clones only, minus some. The sample lists about 160,000 clones; 80% were seen once. Sample: PBMCs. The receptors stem from a male donor in good health and CMV-seropositive.

This rearrangement joins TRBV19 to TRBJ2-5; 8 bases are shared with TRBD2. The J call may not be correct, given that the DNA end is closer to TRBJ2-7. The CDR3 runs 15 residues. The germline CDR1 and CDR2 sequences are LNHDA and SQIVND (reference sequence). This chain's CDR3 is CASSSTSGSSYEQYF. Here the CDR3 DNA reads TGTGCCAGTAGTTCCACTAGCGGTAGCTCCTACGAGCAGTACTTC.

The gene calls are TRBV30 and TRBJ2-6, with D unresolved. V was pared by 5 bases and J by 1 base, with 9 bases between. This CDR3 region has 14 residues. CDR1 and CDR2 (germline): GTSNPN, SVGIG (reference sequence). CDR3 bases: TGTGCCTGGTGCACAGAGTCTGGGGCCAACGTCCTGACTTTC. The encoded protein is CAWCTESGANVLTF.

The genes are TRBV5-1 and TRBJ1-2; a weak D match, TRBD1 (5 bases). V was cut by 2 bases and J by 8 bases, with 13 bases left in between. Germline CDR1 reads SGHRS; CDR2 reads YFSETQ. This CDR3 comprises 13 residues. DNA for the CDR3: TGCGCCAGCAGCTTCGTCCAGGGATCGGGCTACACCTTC. It is translated as CASSFVQGSGYTF.

The table lists this clone with a count of one. The CDR3 DNA reads TGTGCCAGCAGTGTTGGGACAGGGGGTGAAAAACTGTTTTTT. It codes for CASSVGTGGEKLFF. V and J are TRBV2 and TRBJ1-4; 11 positions agree with TRBD1. CDR3 size: 14 residues. Unmatched junction bases numbered 2, after V lost 4 bases and J lost 7 bases. From germline, CDR1 is SNHLY and CDR2 FYNNEI.

The gene calls are TRBV11-2 and TRBJ2-7; no firm D call. CDR1 SGHAT and CDR2 FQNNGV come from the germline V gene. V dropped 2 bases and J dropped 3 bases, with 17 bases sitting between them. The CDR3 extends over 16 amino acids. CDR3 loop: CASSLPPGRPDYEQYF. The CDR3 DNA is TGTGCCAGCAGCTTACCCCCAGGCAGACCCGACTACGAGCAGTACTTC.

The rearrangement links TRBV11-2 to TRBJ1-5; 9 nucleotides align to TRBD1. Trimming cost V 1 base and J 6 bases; bases outside gene matches: 4. This CDR3 is built from 15 residues. The germline CDR1 and CDR2 sequences are SGHAT and FQNNGV. CDR3 loop: CASSLAGTGSQPQHF. CDR3 sequence (DNA): TGTGCCAGCAGCTTAGCCGGGACAGGGAGTCAGCCCCAGCATTTT.

The chain has TRBV6-5 and TRBJ1-4; D unresolved. The germline CDR1 and CDR2 sequences are MNHEY and SVGAGI. Trimming shortened V by 6 bases and J by 8 bases, and 7 bases separated the two germline ends. The CDR3 totals 11 residues. The CDR3 DNA is TGTGCCAGCAGGGGCCTGGAAAAACTGTTTTTT. Translation: CASRGLEKLFF.

The chain recombines TRBV18 with TRBJ2-5; a possible D gene is TRBD2 (5 bases). Near its end, the DNA agrees better with TRBJ2-7, so the J call may be wrong. CDR3 size: 14 residues. Germline V CDR1 and CDR2: KGHSH, LQKENI. The CDR3 region is CASSTTGSSYEQYF. As DNA, the CDR3 is TGTGCCAGCTCAACGACGGGGAGCTCCTACGAGCAGTACTTC.

The chain is built from TRBV13 and TRBJ1-2, with D possibly TRBD1 on 5 matching bases. Germline V gene data show CDR1 as PRHDT and CDR2 as FYEKMQ (reference sequence). The CDR3 is 15 residues long. V dropped 1 base and J dropped 2 bases, with 11 bases sitting between them. CDR3: CASSLDGGVNYGYTF. CDR3 sequence (DNA): TGTGCCAGCAGCTTAGACGGAGGGGTGAACTATGGCTACACCTTC.